The 24 T cell receptor beta chains below were found in one sample sequenced in a study of CD8 T cells in Susac syndrome. Random hexamers primed reverse transcription of about 0.5 to 1 ug RNA. TCRdb recomputed calls from the immunoSEQ multiplex PCR reads with MiXCR, one row per CDR3 protein. The table shows 100,000 to 150,000 distinct CDR3 sequences, with approximately 95% occurring only once. Sequencing was performed on CD8+ T cells from PBMCs. These receptors were collected from a human donor with multiple sclerosis.

The V gene is TRBV7-9, the J gene TRBJ2-1; 8 positions agree with TRBD1. The CDR3 consists of 16 residues. J gave up 5 bases and V 5 bases, and 11 bases lay outside the gene matches. The germline V gene encodes CDR1 SEHNR and CDR2 FQNEAQ (reference sequence). The DNA for the CDR3 is TGTGCCAGCAGCCCGTACCCCCAGGGGGCGGACAATGAGCAGTTCTTC. It codes for CASSPYPQGADNEQFF.

V gene TRBV9 combines with J gene TRBJ2-5, with TRBD2 as a possible D gene (6 bases). In germline, CDR1 is SGDLS, CDR2 YYNGEE. Trimming stripped 0 bases from V and 5 bases from J, with 8 bases between. The CDR3 contains 13 residues. In DNA form, the CDR3 reads TGTGCCAGCAGCGTAGTAGGGAGGGAGACCCAGTACTTC. Protein sequence: CASSVVGRETQYF.

The chain employs TRBV9 and TRBJ2-3; 11 bases are shared with TRBD2. Germline CDR1 SGDLS, CDR2 YYNGEE. CDR3 length: 16 amino acids. With 3 bases clipped from V and 6 bases from J, the junction kept 9 bases outside the gene matches. The CDR3 coding sequence is TGTGCCAGCAGCGGTAGCGGGGGGGGGCCAAGGGATACGCAGTATTTT. Amino acids: CASSGSGGGPRDTQYF. The variable domain in full, with the rest retrieved from reference TRBV9 and TRBJ2-3, is DSGVTQTPKHLITATGQRVTLRCSPRSGDLSVYWYQQSLDQGLQFLIQYYNGEERAKGNILERFSAQQFPDLHSELNLSSLELGDSALYFCASSGSGGGPRDTQYFGPGTRLTVL.

The chain carries TRBV4-2 and TRBJ2-7; TRBD1 might be the D (6 bases). V lost 1 base, J lost 2 bases, and 12 bases lay in between. The CDR3 is 15 amino acids. The germline CDR1 and CDR2 sequences are LGHNA and YNFKEQ. CDR3 DNA: TGTGCCAGCAGCCAAGGTGCAGGGGCGACCTACGAGCAGTACTTC. Protein: CASSQGAGATYEQYF.

The chain recombines TRBV10-3 with TRBJ2-3; 14 nucleotides match TRBD2. There are 16 residues in the CDR3. Germline V gene sequence: CDR1 ENHRY, CDR2 SYGVKD. The V segment lost 6 bases and the J segment 2 bases; nucleotides outside the gene matches: 4. CDR3 sequence (DNA): TGTGCCATCAGATCGACTAGCGGGGGGGCCACAGATACGCAGTATTTT. Protein product: CAIRSTSGGATDTQYF.

The chain joins TRBV7-2 to TRBJ1-5; 9 positions match TRBD1. The J segment lost 2 bases and the V segment lost 5 bases, leaving 7 bases of the junction unmatched. Germline V gene sequence: CDR1 SGHTA, CDR2 FQGNSA. The CDR3 is 16 residues long. CDR3 DNA sequence: TGTGCCAGCAGCCCTACAGGGGGCAAACGCAATCAGCCCCAGCATTTT. It specifies CASSPTGGKRNQPQHF.

V usage is TRBV7-9 and J usage is TRBJ2-7; maybe TRBD2 (6 bases). V was shortened by 6 bases and J by 3 bases, with 12 bases between the two germline ends. This CDR3 is 13 amino acids long. CDR1 SEHNR and CDR2 FQNEAQ come from the germline V gene (reference sequence). The CDR3 loop reads CASSLGGLYEQYF. The CDR3 DNA reads TGTGCCAGCAGTTTGGGGGGACTCTACGAGCAGTACTTC.

This chain uses TRBV5-1 with TRBJ1-2, with 7 nucleotides matching TRBD1. With V trimmed by 2 bases and J by 3 bases, 16 bases remained unmatched. The CDR3 extends over 18 amino acids. The germline gives CDR1 SGHRS, CDR2 YFSETQ. In DNA form, the CDR3 reads TGCGCCAGCAGCTTCGCCTTGGGGACAGTCGGGGAAGACTATGGCTACACCTTC. Encoded protein: CASSFALGTVGEDYGYTF.

The rearrangement uses TRBV20-1 and TRBJ2-2, with D possibly being TRBD2 (5 bases). V lost 0 bases and J lost 4, with 12 bases in between. Germline CDR1 DFQATT, CDR2 SNEGSKA (reference sequence). The CDR3 extends over 15 amino acids. The CDR3 loop reads CSARDFLAPTGELFF. In DNA form, the CDR3 reads TGCAGTGCTAGAGATTTTCTAGCCCCCACCGGGGAGCTGTTTTTT.

The chain links TRBV4-1 to TRBJ2-7, with 7 bases that match TRBD2. V was clipped by 0 bases and J by 7 bases; unmatched bases: 6. From germline, CDR1 is MGHRA and CDR2 YSYEKL. The CDR3 sequence is 14 residues long. Written as DNA, the CDR3 is TGCGCCAGCAGCCAAGAAGCGCCCGGGGGGGAGCAGTACTTC. It yields the protein CASSQEAPGGEQYF.

Only one count was recorded for this clonotype. J is TRBJ1-5 and V is TRBV30; 7 bases agree with TRBD1. The CDR3 is 15 residues long. Germline CDR1 reads GTSNPN; CDR2 reads SVGIG (reference sequence). With 1 base clipped from V and 0 bases from J, the junction kept 3 bases outside the gene matches. The CDR3, as DNA: TGTGCCTGGAGTGACAGGGGATATAGCAATCAGCCCCAGCATTTT. This sequence encodes CAWSDRGYSNQPQHF.

The chain recombines TRBV28 with TRBJ1-5; possibly TRBD1 for D (6 bases). Per germline, CDR1 MDHEN and CDR2 SYDVKM. The CDR3 contains 15 residues. Trimming pared 4 bases from V and 2 bases from J, leaving 12 bases between. The CDR3 protein is CASSSTGRRNQPQHF. The CDR3 bases are TGTGCCAGCAGTTCGACAGGCCGCCGCAATCAGCCCCAGCATTTT.

V gene TRBV6-4 combines with J gene TRBJ2-1; 13 bases map to TRBD2. Germline lookup yields CDR1 MRHNA and CDR2 SNTAGT. The CDR3 loop spans 14 amino acids. V was pared by 4 bases and J by 6 bases, with 0 bases of the junction left unmatched. CDR3 amino acids: CASSGTSGGNEQFF. The DNA of the CDR3 is TGTGCCAGCAGTGGGACTAGCGGGGGCAATGAGCAGTTCTTC.

The chain joins TRBV28 to TRBJ2-1, with 11 bases aligning to TRBD2. Germline V gives CDR1 MDHEN, CDR2 SYDVKM. The CDR3 length is 17 residues. V lost 4 bases to trimming and J lost 6 bases; unmatched junction nucleotides: 11. This CDR3 is CASSSLRRLAGTNEQFF. In DNA form, the CDR3 reads TGTGCCAGCAGTTCCCTCCGCAGACTAGCGGGAACCAATGAGCAGTTCTTC.

The chain carries TRBV12-3 or TRBV12-4 and TRBJ2-3, with D possibly being TRBD1 (6 bases). The CDR3 covers 15 residues. V was clipped by 3 bases and J by 1 base, with 11 bases between them. The DNA of the CDR3 is TGTGCCAGCAGTTTCCGGACAGACGGCACAGATACGCAGTATTTT. Translation: CASSFRTDGTDTQYF.

This chain uses TRBV5-1 with TRBJ2-7; either TRBD1 or TRBD2 may supply D (5 bases each). V dropped 4 bases and J dropped 7 bases, with 12 bases sitting between them. Germline values: CDR1 SGHRS, CDR2 YFSETQ. The length of the CDR3 is 12 residues. The CDR3 is CASSPRGREQYF. CDR3 nucleotides: TGCGCCAGCAGCCCACGGGGCCGTGAGCAGTACTTC. Full variable domain (missing parts from reference TRBV5-1 and TRBJ2-7): KAGVTQTPRYLIKTRGQQVTLSCSPISGHRSVSWYQQTPGQGLQFLFEYFSETQRNKGNFPGRFSGRQFSNSRSEMNVSTLELGDSALYLCASSPRGREQYFGPGTRLTVT.

The rearrangement joins TRBV11-2 to TRBJ2-3; TRBD2 aligns across 7 bases. The V and J ends lost 2 bases and 4 bases, in that order; junction bases with no gene match: 6. This CDR3 region has 15 residues. The germline V gene encodes CDR1 SGHAT and CDR2 FQNNGV. The DNA of the CDR3 is TGTGCCAGCAGCTTACGCCGGACTAGTCCAGATACGCAGTATTTT. Translated: CASSLRRTSPDTQYF.

This chain connects TRBV28 to TRBJ2-7, with D perhaps TRBD2 (6 bases). Trimming cost V 4 bases and J 4 bases, with 8 bases left between them. The CDR3 is 12 residues long. Germline V lookup: CDR1 MDHEN, CDR2 SYDVKM. The CDR3 region is CASSSAGYEQYV. The CDR3 nucleotides read TGTGCCAGCAGTTCGGCGGGATACGAGCAGTACGTC.

The rearrangement links TRBV20-1 to TRBJ2-1, with 7 bases matching TRBD2. The CDR3 is made up of 14 amino acids. CDR1 DFQATT and CDR2 SNEGSKA come from the germline V gene (reference sequence). The V segment lost 6 bases and the J segment 7 bases; nucleotides outside the gene matches: 12. The CDR3 region has the DNA TGCAGTGCCTTAGCGGGCCCGGCGGAAAATGAGCAGTTCTTC. Translation gives CSALAGPAENEQFF.

This clonotype was recorded only once. This chain joins TRBV7-2 and TRBJ2-3; 7 nucleotides align to TRBD2. This CDR3 contains 14 residues. J lost 2 bases, V lost 9 bases, and 8 bases had no gene match. Germline loops: CDR1 SGHTA, CDR2 FQGNSA. CDR3 nucleotide sequence: TGTGCCAGTTCGCAGCGGGGACCCACAGATACGCAGTATTTT. Translating gives CASSQRGPTDTQYF.

The chain combines TRBV5-6 with TRBJ1-5; TRBD1 agrees at 8 bases. J gave up 7 bases and V 4 bases, and 4 bases lay outside the gene matches. The CDR3 runs to 13 residues. Germline V lookup: CDR1 SGHDT, CDR2 YYEEEE. The CDR3 nucleotides read TGTGCCAGCAGCCTGACAGGGGACCAGCCCCAGCATTTT. This sequence encodes CASSLTGDQPQHF.

The rearrangement joins TRBV30 to TRBJ1-4, with D possibly being TRBD1 (5 bases). V lost 7 bases, J lost 8 bases, and 14 bases lay in between. The CDR3 is 12 residues long. Germline V lookup: CDR1 GTSNPN, CDR2 SVGIG (reference sequence). The CDR3 spells CALWGIGEKLFF. DNA for the CDR3: TGTGCCTTGTGGGGGATAGGAGAAAAACTGTTTTTT.

The count of this clonotype is one. The rearrangement joins TRBV27 to TRBJ2-7; no firm D call. Germline CDR1 is MNHEY and CDR2 is SMNVEV (reference sequence). The CDR3 consists of 15 residues. Trimming removed 3 bases from V and 4 bases from J, with 16 bases in between. The CDR3 DNA sequence: TGTGCCAGCAGTTTGGCGTATGGGATTACGTACGAGCAGTACGTC. Translating gives CASSLAYGITYEQYV.

The V call is TRBV15, the J call TRBJ1-2, with D tentatively TRBD1 (6 bases). The length of the CDR3 is 14 residues. V shed 0 bases and J shed 7 bases, with 12 bases lying between them. The germline gives CDR1 LNHNV, CDR2 YYDKDF (reference sequence). CDR3 in amino acids: CATSRDMGAPGYTF. The CDR3 coding sequence is TGTGCCACCAGCAGAGATATGGGGGCGCCTGGCTACACCTTC.